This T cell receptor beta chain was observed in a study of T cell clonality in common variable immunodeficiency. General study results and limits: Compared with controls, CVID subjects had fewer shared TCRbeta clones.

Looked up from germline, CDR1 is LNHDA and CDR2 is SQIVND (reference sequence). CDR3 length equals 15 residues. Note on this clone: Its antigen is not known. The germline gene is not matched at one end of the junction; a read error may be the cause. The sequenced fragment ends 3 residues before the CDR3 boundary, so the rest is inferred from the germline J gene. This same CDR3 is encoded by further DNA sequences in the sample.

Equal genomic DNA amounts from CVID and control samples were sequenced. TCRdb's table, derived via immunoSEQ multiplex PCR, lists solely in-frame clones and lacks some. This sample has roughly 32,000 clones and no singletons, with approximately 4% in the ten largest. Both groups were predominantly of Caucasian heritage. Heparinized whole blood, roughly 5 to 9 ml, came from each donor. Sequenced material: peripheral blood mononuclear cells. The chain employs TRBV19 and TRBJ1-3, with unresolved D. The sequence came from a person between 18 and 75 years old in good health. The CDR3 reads CASSEGLTSGNTIYF. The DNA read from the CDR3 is TGTGCCAGTAGTGAAGGACTCACCTCTGGAAACACA.